The present entry profiles one T cell receptor beta chain with its context. The sample comes from a study of blood T cell repertoires in COVID-19. Using immunoSEQ multiplex PCR, the repertoire was profiled, and TCRdb retains in-frame clones only, with some absent. The top ten hold 3% to 4% of the sample, which has around 150,000 clones, about four fifths seen once. The sample comprised PBMCs or T cells enriched from blood (not recorded which). The TCR comes from a woman aged 55-69 years who had recovered from COVID-19.

As DNA, the CDR3 is TGCGCCAGCAGGGGACTAGCGGGGCCGCAGTTCTTC. This sequence encodes CASRGLAGPQFF. This chain uses TRBV10-2 with TRBJ2-1; 13 bases line up with TRBD2. In germline, CDR1 is WSHSY, CDR2 SAAADI. With 6 bases clipped from V and 12 bases from J, the junction kept 2 bases outside the gene matches. The CDR3 consists of 12 residues.